Listed here are 5 T cell receptor beta chains from one sample, sequenced in a study of shared clonotypes between healthy human individuals (dated by TCRdb to 2018 to 2021). The library was generated by the immunoSEQ multiplex PCR assay. The table was pulled from immuneACCESS by TCRdb, which kept in-frame rearrangements only. Such tables lose some clones; where checked, under half of the loss comes from unresolved V genes, and the rest has no known cause. For this sample there are about 1.9 million clones; about 94% appear just once. The leading ten clones occupy more than 1.5% of the sample. CD8 naive samples consisted of CD45RO-negative cells that were positively selected for CCR7, yielding a CD45RA+CCR7+ population without TemRA cells. Sequencing was carried out using naive CD8+ T cells from PBMCs. Interpreted using the paper, the cell subset or site label stands for: CD45RA+CCR7+. These receptors were obtained from a man aged 18 to 30 in good health. Some clones in this sample may be carry-over from other donors' samples.

The V call is TRBV28, the J call TRBJ2-7; D call uncertain. The V gene lost 2 bases and the J gene lost 3 bases, with 11 bases spanning the gap. The CDR3 is 14 amino acids. The germline V gene encodes CDR1 MDHEN and CDR2 SYDVKM. CDR3 sequence reads: CASSLVYQSYEQYF. The DNA of the CDR3 is TGTGCCAGCAGTTTAGTCTACCAAAGCTACGAGCAGTACTTC. Based on the CDR3 plus reference TRBV28 and TRBJ2-7, the full variable domain is DVKVTQSSRYLVKRTGEKVFLECVQDMDHENMFWYRQDPGLGLRLIYFSYDVKMKEKGDIPEGYSVSREKKERFSLILESASTNQTSMYLCASSLVYQSYEQYFGPGTRLTVT.

About this clone itself: This same CDR3 is encoded by further DNA sequences in the sample. The chain links TRBV28 to TRBJ2-7, with D possibly TRBD2 on 6 matching bases. CDR1 and CDR2 (germline): MDHEN, SYDVKM. The CDR3 length is 13 residues. The V and J ends lost 6 bases and 1 base respectively, with 10 bases between them. The chain's CDR3 is CASSLAVSYEQYF. The CDR3 region has the DNA TGTGCCAGCAGCTTAGCGGTATCCTACGAGCAGTACTTC.

This clone appeared once. This chain joins TRBV15 and TRBJ1-5; the D is unclear. The CDR3 length is 16 residues. From germline, CDR1 is LNHNV and CDR2 YYDKDF (reference sequence). V gave up 0 bases and J gave up 2 bases, with 11 bases separating them. The CDR3 here is CATSRDVEGGNQPQHF. The CDR3 region has the DNA TGTGCCACCAGCAGAGATGTGGAGGGTGGCAATCAGCCCCAGCATTTT.

A single count supports this clone. V usage is TRBV7-3 and J usage is TRBJ2-5; no definite D call. Trimming pared 0 bases from V and 5 bases from J, leaving 10 bases between. The CDR3 length is 14 residues. The germline CDR1 and CDR2 sequences are SGHTA and FQGTGA. CDR3: CASSLTAEGETQYF. CDR3 nucleotide sequence: TGTGCCAGCAGCTTAACGGCGGAAGGGGAGACCCAGTACTTC. The complete variable domain, with remaining parts taken from reference TRBV7-3 and TRBJ2-5, reads GAGVSQTPSNKVTEKGKYVELRCDPISGHTALYWYRQSLGQGPEFLIYFQGTGAADDSGLPNDRFFAVRPEGSVSTLKIQRTERGDSAVYLCASSLTAEGETQYFGPGTRLLVL.

This clone was detected only once. This chain joins TRBV6-5 and TRBJ2-2; D unclear. From germline, CDR1 is MNHEY and CDR2 SVGAGI. Trimming removed 6 bases at V and 9 bases at J, with 17 bases between. The CDR3 spans 14 residues. In nucleotides, the CDR3 is TGTGCCAGCAGATCCCGGTCCTCGTCTCGGGAGCTGTTTTTT. Amino acid sequence: CASRSRSSSRELFF.